This TCR beta chain originates from a study of T cell repertoires in cytomegalovirus infection. At the level of the study: Carrying CMV and the relevant HLA type showed in public TCR beta signatures. Findings and limits, study-wide: Within the response measured ex vivo, HLA-C-restricted CMV-specific TCR beta clonotypes were dominant. The study identified carriers of CMV plus the relevant HLA from cumulative public TCR beta family frequency.

TCRdb redid the calling of the reads with MiXCR, one entry per CDR3 protein. The top ten hold over 12% of the sample, which has approximately 910,000 distinct CDR3 sequences, approximately 31% seen once. Concerning this clonotype: Antigen: not known. At one boundary the junction diverges from the germline segment, which might be a read error.

CDR3 length: 13 residues. Per the germline V gene, CDR1 is MNHNS and CDR2 is SASEGT. Sample: cultured CD8+ T cells from PBMCs, taken from culture after CMV antigen stimulation. The receptor was derived from a human donor in good health (CMV status not recorded). Some clones in this sample may be carry-over from other donors' samples. The chain carries TRBV6-1 and TRBJ1-1; no firm D call. CDR3 sequence reads: CANSEVVSTEAFF. The DNA of the CDR3 is TGTGCCAACAGTGAAGTGGTTAGCACTGAAGCTTTCTTT.